The clone carrying this T cell receptor beta chain was counted between two and nine times. Its antigen is currently unknown. MiXCR was run by TCRdb on the 5' RACE reads, yielding one entry per CDR3 protein. The table lists 500,000 to 700,000 distinct CDR3 sequences, 15% to 20% of them singletons. This sample stems from a study of T cells after yellow fever vaccination. Across the study: Fractions with few cells were prepared using SMART-Seq v4 Ultra Low Input. Study-wide results and limits: Booster samples showed a return of most primary-vaccination clones (approximately 96% CD4, approximately 88% CD8). Although most clonotypes did not, a small share appeared in both CD4 and CD8 compartments. Weaker, the secondary response had a peak occurring faster, on day 5 versus 15.

Germline CDR1 and CDR2: MNHNS and SASEGT. V lost 5 bases, J lost 4 bases, and 9 bases lay in between. The CDR3 loop spans 14 amino acids. V gene TRBV6-1 combines with J gene TRBJ2-6; no reliable D call. The TCR was taken from a man younger than 40 who received the YFV17D yellow fever vaccine. Sequenced material: PBMCs, taken 15 days after the yellow fever booster vaccination. The chain's CDR3 is CASSQVAGANVLTF. The CDR3, as DNA: TGTGCCAGCAGTCAGGTCGCCGGGGCCAACGTCCTGACTTTC.